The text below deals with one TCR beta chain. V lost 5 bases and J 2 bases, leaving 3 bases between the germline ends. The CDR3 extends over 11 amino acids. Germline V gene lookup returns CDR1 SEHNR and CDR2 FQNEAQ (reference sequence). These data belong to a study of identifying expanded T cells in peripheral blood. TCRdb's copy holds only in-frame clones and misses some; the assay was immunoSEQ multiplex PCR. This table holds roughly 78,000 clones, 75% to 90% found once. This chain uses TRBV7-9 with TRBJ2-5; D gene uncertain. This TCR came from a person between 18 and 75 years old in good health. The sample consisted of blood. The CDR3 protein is CASSRQETQYF. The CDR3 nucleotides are TGTGCCAGCAGCCGTCAAGAGACCCAGTACTTC.